The T cell receptor beta chain under discussion was sequenced for a study of blood T cells in healthy people across ages. General study results and limits: Bulk PBMC profiling left naive and antigen-experienced comparisons inconclusive.

This CDR3 spans 12 amino acids. The germline CDR1 and CDR2 sequences are MNHEY and SMNVEV (reference sequence). Trimming removed 4 bases at V and 7 bases at J, with 9 bases between. The table lists this clonotype with a few counts. Its antigen is undetermined. At least 7 million PBMCs were isolated per sample. Next came a second PCR, run for roughly 6 to 11 cycles, which used a sample-barcoded 5' primer along with a J-beta primer mix. MiXCR, run by TCRdb on the 5' RACE reads, gives a single entry per CDR3 protein. The sample has about 780,000 distinct CDR3 sequences; roughly 24% are singletons. In addition, the sample was reused for a study of T cells of mothers and their children. According to that study: Every microgram of extracted RNA entered cDNA synthesis, around 1.5 ug per 15 ul.

J is TRBJ2-3 and V is TRBV27, with a tentative D call TRBD1 (6 bases). This receptor was obtained from a boy aged 5-17 years in good health. The sequenced sample consisted of blood. The CDR3 bases are TGTGCCAGCAGTTGGGACAAAAATACGCAGTATTTT. This translates into CASSWDKNTQYF.